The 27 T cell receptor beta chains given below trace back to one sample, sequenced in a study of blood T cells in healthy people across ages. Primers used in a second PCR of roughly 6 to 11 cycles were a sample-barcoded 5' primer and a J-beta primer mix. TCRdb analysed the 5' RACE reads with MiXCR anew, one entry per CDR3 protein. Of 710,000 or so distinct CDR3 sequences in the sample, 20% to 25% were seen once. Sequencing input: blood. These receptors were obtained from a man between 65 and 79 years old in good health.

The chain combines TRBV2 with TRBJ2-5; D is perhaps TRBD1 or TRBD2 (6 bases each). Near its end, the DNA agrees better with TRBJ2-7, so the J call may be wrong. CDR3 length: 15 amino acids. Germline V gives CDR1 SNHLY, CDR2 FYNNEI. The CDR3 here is CASRNGRGPTYEQYF. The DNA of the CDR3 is TGTGCCAGCAGAAATGGACGGGGGCCTACCTACGAGCAGTACTTC.

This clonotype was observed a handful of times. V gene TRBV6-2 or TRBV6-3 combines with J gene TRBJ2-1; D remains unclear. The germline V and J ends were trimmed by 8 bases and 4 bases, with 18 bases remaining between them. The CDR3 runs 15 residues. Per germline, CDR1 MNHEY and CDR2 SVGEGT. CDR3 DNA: TGTGCCAGCCTAAACTCCGGGCTGAAATACAATGAGCAGTTCTTC. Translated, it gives CASLNSGLKYNEQFF.

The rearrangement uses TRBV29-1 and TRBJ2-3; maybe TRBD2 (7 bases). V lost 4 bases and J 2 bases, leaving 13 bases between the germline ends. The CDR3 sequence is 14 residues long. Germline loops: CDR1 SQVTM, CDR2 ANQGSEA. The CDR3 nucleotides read TGCAGCGTTGCGGGGGGCCTTCACACAGATACGCAGTATTTT. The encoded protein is CSVAGGLHTDTQYF.

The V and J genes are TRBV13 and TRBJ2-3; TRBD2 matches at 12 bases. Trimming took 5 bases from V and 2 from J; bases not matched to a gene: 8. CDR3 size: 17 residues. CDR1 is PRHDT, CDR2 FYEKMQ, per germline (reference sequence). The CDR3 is CASSPRTSGAVTDTQYF. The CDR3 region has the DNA TGTGCCAGCAGCCCACGGACTAGCGGGGCGGTCACAGATACGCAGTATTTT.

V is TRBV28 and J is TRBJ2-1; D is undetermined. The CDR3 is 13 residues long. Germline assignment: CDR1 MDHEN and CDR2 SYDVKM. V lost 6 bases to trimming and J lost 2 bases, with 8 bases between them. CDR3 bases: TGTGCCAGCAGGCCGGTCGCCTACAATGAGCAGTTCTTC. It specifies CASRPVAYNEQFF.

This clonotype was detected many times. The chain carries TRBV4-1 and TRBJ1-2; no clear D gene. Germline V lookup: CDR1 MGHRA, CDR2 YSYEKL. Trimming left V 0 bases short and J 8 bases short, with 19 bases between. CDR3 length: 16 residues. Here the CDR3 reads CASSQDLLRPAGGYTF. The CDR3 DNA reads TGCGCCAGCAGCCAAGATCTTTTGCGGCCCGCCGGCGGCTACACCTTC.

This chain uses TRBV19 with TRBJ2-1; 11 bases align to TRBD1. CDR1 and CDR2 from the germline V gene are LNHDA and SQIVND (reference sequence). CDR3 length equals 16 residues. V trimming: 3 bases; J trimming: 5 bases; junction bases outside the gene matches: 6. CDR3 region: CASSMVGQGADNEQFF. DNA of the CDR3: TGTGCCAGTAGTATGGTAGGACAGGGGGCGGACAATGAGCAGTTCTTC. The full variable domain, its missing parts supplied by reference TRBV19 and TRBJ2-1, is DGGITQSPKYLFRKEGQNVTLSCEQNLNHDAMYWYRQDPGQGLRLIYYSQIVNDFQKGDIAEGYSVSREKKESFPLTVTSAQKNPTAFYLCASSMVGQGADNEQFFGPGTRLTVL.

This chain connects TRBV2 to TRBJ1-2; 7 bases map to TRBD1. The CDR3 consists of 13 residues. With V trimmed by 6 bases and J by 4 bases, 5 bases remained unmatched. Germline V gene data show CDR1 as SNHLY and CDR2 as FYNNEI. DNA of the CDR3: TGTGCCAGCAGGACAGGGACCAGCTATGGCTACACCTTC. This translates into CASRTGTSYGYTF.

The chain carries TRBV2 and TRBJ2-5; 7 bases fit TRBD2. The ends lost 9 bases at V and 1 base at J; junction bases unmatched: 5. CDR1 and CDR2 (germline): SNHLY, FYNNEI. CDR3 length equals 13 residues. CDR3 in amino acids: CASQREGQETQYF. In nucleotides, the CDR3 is TGTGCCAGTCAGCGGGAAGGCCAAGAGACCCAGTACTTC.

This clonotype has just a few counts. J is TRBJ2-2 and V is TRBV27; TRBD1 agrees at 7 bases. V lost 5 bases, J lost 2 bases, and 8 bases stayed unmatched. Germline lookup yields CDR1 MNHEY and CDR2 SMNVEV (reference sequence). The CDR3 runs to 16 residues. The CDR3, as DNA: TGTGCCAGCAGTCACCCCGGGACAGTCAACACCGGGGAGCTGTTTTTT. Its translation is CASSHPGTVNTGELFF.

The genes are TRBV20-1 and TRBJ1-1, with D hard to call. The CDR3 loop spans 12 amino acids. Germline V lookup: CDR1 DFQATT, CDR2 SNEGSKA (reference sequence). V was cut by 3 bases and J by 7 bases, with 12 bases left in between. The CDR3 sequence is CSASTVTIEAFF. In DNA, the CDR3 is TGCAGTGCTAGTACAGTAACTATTGAAGCTTTCTTT.

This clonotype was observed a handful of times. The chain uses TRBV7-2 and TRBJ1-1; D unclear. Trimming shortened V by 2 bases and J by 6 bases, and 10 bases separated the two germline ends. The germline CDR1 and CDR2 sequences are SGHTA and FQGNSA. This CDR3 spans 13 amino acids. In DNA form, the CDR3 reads TGTGCCAGCAGCTTACGGCGGTTTTCTGAAGCTTTCTTT. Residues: CASSLRRFSEAFF.

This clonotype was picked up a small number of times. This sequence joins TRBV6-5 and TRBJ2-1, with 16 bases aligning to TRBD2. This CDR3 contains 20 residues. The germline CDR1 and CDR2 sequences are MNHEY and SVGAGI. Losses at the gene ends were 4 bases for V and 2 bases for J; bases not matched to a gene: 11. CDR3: CASSLNRPGTSGGAYNEQFF. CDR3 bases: TGTGCCAGCAGTTTGAACAGGCCAGGGACTAGCGGGGGGGCCTACAATGAGCAGTTCTTC.

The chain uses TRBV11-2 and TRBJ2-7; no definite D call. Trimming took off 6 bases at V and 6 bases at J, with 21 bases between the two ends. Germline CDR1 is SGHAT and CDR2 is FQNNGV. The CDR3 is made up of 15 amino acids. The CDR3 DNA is TGTGCCAGCAGTTCCTTATCGGGTCGGGCACTCGAGCAGTACGTC. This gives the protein CASSSLSGRALEQYV.

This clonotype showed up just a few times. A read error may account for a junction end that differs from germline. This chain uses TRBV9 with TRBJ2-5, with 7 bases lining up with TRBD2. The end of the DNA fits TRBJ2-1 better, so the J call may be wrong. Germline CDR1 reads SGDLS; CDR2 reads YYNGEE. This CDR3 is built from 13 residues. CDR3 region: CPSSGASGTEQFF. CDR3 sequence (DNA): TGTCCCAGCAGCGGGGCTAGCGGAACTGAGCAGTTCTTC.

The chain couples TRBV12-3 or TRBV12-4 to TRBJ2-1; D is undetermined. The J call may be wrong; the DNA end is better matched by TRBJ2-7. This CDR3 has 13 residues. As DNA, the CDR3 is TGTGCCAGCACCGCGGAACTCTCCTACGAGCAGTACTTC. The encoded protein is CASTAELSYEQYF.

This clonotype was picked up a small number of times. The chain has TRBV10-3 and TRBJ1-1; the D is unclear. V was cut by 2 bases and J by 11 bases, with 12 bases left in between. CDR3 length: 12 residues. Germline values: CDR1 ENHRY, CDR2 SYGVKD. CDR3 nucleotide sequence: TGTGCCATCAGTGAGGTGATAGAACGTGCTTTCTTT. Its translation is CAISEVIERAFF.

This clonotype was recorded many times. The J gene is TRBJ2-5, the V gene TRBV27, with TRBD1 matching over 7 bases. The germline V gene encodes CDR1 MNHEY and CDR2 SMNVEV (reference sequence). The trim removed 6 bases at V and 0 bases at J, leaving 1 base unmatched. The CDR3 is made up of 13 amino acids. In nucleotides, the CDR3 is TGTGCCAGCAGCGGACAGGACCAAGAGACCCAGTACTTC. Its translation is CASSGQDQETQYF.

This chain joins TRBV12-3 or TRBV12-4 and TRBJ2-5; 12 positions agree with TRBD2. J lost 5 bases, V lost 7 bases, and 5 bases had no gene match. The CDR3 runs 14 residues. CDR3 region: CASTLAGGHETQYF. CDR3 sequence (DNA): TGTGCCAGCACCCTAGCGGGGGGGCATGAGACCCAGTACTTC.

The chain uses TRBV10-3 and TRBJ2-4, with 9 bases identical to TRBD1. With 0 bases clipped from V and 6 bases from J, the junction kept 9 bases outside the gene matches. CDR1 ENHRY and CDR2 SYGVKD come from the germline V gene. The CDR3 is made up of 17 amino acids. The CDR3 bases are TGTGCCATCAGTGAGTCAGGACAGGGGTCGGGGTTAAACATTCAGTACTTC. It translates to CAISESGQGSGLNIQYF.

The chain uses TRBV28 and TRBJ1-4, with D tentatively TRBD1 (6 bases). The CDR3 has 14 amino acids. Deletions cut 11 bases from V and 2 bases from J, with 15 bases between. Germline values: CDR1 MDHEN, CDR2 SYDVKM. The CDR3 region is CAGGRGATNEKLFF. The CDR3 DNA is TGTGCCGGGGGACGGGGGGCGACTAATGAAAAACTGTTTTTT.

As DNA, the CDR3 is TGTGCCACCAGTGACCAGCGGGAGGGGAATGAGCAGTTCTTC. Encoded protein: CATSDQREGNEQFF. This chain joins TRBV24-1 and TRBJ2-1; 10 nucleotides agree with TRBD2. There are 14 residues in the CDR3. With 4 bases clipped from V and 7 bases from J, the junction kept 3 bases outside the gene matches. CDR1 is KGHDR, CDR2 SFDVKD, per germline.

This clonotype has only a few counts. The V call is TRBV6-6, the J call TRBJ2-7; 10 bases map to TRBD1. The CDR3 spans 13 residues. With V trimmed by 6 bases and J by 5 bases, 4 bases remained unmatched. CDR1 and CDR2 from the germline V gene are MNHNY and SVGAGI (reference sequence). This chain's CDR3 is CASRRQGADEQYV. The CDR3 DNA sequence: TGTGCCAGCAGGAGACAGGGGGCTGACGAGCAGTACGTC.

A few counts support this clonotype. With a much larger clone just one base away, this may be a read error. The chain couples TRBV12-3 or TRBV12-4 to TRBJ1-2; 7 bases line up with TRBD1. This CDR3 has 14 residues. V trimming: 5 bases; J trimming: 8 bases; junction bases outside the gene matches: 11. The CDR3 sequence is CASSAGQALGGYTF. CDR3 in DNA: TGTGCCAGCAGTGCTGGACAGGCTTTGGGGGGCTACACCTTC.

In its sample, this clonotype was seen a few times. The CDR3 reads CSVDREGSGYGYTF. The CDR3 DNA reads TGCAGCGTTGACAGGGAAGGGTCTGGCTATGGCTACACCTTC. The chain carries TRBV29-1 and TRBJ1-2; possibly TRBD1 for D (5 bases). The germline V and J ends were trimmed by 3 bases and 4 bases, with 15 bases remaining between them. This CDR3 has 14 residues. Germline lookup yields CDR1 SQVTM and CDR2 ANQGSEA.

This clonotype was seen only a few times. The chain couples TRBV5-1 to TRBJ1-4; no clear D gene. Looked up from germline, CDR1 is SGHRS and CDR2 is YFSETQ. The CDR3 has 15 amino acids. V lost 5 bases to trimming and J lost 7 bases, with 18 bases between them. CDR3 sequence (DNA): TGCGCCAGCAGTCGGGGTTGGGTTGAGACTGAAAAACTGTTTTTT. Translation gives CASSRGWVETEKLFF.

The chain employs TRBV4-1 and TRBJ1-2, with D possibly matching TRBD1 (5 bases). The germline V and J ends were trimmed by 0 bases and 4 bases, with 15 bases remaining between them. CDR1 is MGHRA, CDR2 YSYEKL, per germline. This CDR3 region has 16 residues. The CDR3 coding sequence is TGCGCCAGCAGCCAAGAGGGGATCGGCAGGGCCTATGGCTACACCTTC. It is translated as CASSQEGIGRAYGYTF.